This T cell receptor beta chain is drawn from a study of cytomegalovirus exposure and HLA in healthy donors. About the study: Of all 398 donors who were genotyped, around 82% belonged to the Caucasian-associated ancestry cluster. Whole-study results and caveats: In an earlier analysis, in some 500 donors, most V segments appeared productive either ~87% or ~30% of the time. Confirmation in vitro established that a few CMV-associated chains were specific for CMV antigens. Further analysis was carried out later, and it showed several of the most significant clusters appearing linked to common viral pathogens.

The PCR had 60 Vbeta and 13 Jbeta primers. Produced via immunoSEQ multiplex PCR; TCRdb's table is partial and in-frame only. This table holds under 150,000 clones, 60% to 85% found once. This clone was seen more than once but under ten times. No antigen is known for it. The CDR3 contains 16 residues. V lost 3 bases and J lost 1; bases outside the gene matches: 3. Germline loops: CDR1 SGDLS, CDR2 YYNGEE. This receptor was taken from a man aged 35 to 55 in good health and CMV-seropositive. The sequenced material came from PBMCs. The V call is TRBV9, the J call TRBJ2-3, with 12 bases aligning to TRBD1. In nucleotides, the CDR3 is TGTGCCAGCAGCGGGGGACAGGGGGCAGGCACAGATACGCAGTATTTT. As protein: CASSGGQGAGTDTQYF.